These 30 T cell receptor beta chains share one sample of origin, sequenced in a study of relationships among human T cell subsets. The T cell receptor alpha and beta CDR3 regions were amplified from mRNA by semiquantitative ARM-PCR. In ARM-PCR, communal superprimers followed tagged nested gene-specific primers for exponential amplification. TCRdb analysed the multiplex PCR reads with MiXCR anew, one entry per CDR3 protein. The repertoire holds about 15,000 distinct CDR3 sequences, with about three fifths as singletons. The material sequenced was total T cells sorted from blood. The origin of the receptors is a man aged 35 to 55 in good health.

The chain carries TRBV11-2 and TRBJ2-2; D not certain. Germline V gene lookup returns CDR1 SGHAT and CDR2 FQNNGV. V gave up 7 bases and J gave up 1 base, with 19 bases separating them. There are 17 residues in the CDR3. The CDR3 DNA sequence: TGTGCCAGCACCCTGACTTTGGTACGGAAGAACACCGGGGAGCTGTTTTTT. Protein: CASTLTLVRKNTGELFF.

This sequence joins TRBV20-1 and TRBJ1-4; D is ambiguous. The germline V gene has CDR1 DFQATT and CDR2 SNEGSKA (reference sequence). Between the trimmed V and J ends, which lost 0 bases and 3 bases, there was a span of 23 bases. The length of the CDR3 is 19 residues. The CDR3 DNA is TGCAGTGCTAGAGACAGTGTAGCAGGTCGGACGGGAGCTAATGAAAAACTGTTTTTT. It yields the protein CSARDSVAGRTGANEKLFF.

This sequence joins TRBV11-2 and TRBJ2-3; no clear D gene. Trimming shortened V by 0 bases and J by 0 bases, and 7 bases separated the two germline ends. Looked up from germline, CDR1 is SGHAT and CDR2 is FQNNGV. The CDR3 extends over 15 amino acids. The CDR3 spells CASSLEEGSTDTQYF. The DNA of the CDR3 is TGTGCCAGCAGCTTAGAGGAAGGGAGCACAGATACGCAGTATTTT.

The J gene is TRBJ2-3, the V gene TRBV10-3, with D possibly being TRBD2 (6 bases). The CDR3 length is 19 residues. Germline V gene lookup returns CDR1 ENHRY and CDR2 SYGVKD. The V end lost 4 bases, the J end lost 6 bases, and 29 bases lay between the germline ends. CDR3: CAISGGPAETRGGQDTQYF. The CDR3 bases are TGTGCCATCAGTGGGGGCCCAGCGGAAACCCGGGGAGGTCAGGATACGCAGTATTTT.

The chain uses TRBV20-1 and TRBJ1-5, with TRBD1 as a possible D gene (5 bases). Germline CDR1 DFQATT, CDR2 SNEGSKA (reference sequence). This CDR3 has 12 residues. V lost 0 bases and J 6 bases, leaving 6 bases between the germline ends. CDR3 sequence: CSARDGGQPQHF. The DNA of the CDR3 is TGCAGTGCTAGAGATGGGGGTCAGCCCCAGCATTTT.

This chain uses TRBV7-9 with TRBJ1-4, with D possibly matching TRBD1 (5 bases). Trimming stripped 3 bases from V and 6 bases from J, with 14 bases between. Per germline, CDR1 SEHNR and CDR2 FQNEAQ (reference sequence). The CDR3 sequence is 15 residues long. Here the CDR3 DNA reads TGTGCCAGCAGCTTCGACAGACTAAAACATGAAAAACTGTTTTTT. Its protein is CASSFDRLKHEKLFF.

The chain recombines TRBV5-1 with TRBJ2-1; D gene unclear. The CDR3 has 14 residues. V was pared by 0 bases and J by 3 bases, with 7 bases between. Germline CDR1 reads SGHRS; CDR2 reads YFSETQ. This chain's CDR3 is CASSLVGNYNEQFF. The CDR3 DNA reads TGCGCCAGCAGCTTGGTTGGAAACTACAATGAGCAGTTCTTC.

The rearrangement links TRBV20-1 to TRBJ1-4; unclear D gene. The length of the CDR3 is 17 residues. Trimming cost V 2 bases and J 0 bases, with 16 bases left between them. Germline V gene lookup returns CDR1 DFQATT and CDR2 SNEGSKA (reference sequence). CDR3 residues: CSARHAADVSTNEKLFF. CDR3 bases: TGCAGTGCTAGACATGCGGCCGACGTTTCAACTAATGAAAAACTGTTTTTT.

The chain combines TRBV29-1 with TRBJ2-7; a possible D gene is TRBD1 (5 bases). The CDR3 sequence is 16 residues long. Germline V gives CDR1 SQVTM, CDR2 ANQGSEA. CDR3 DNA: TGCCAGCATTCCCAAGGAAAGGGGCCCATTCGGTACGAGCAGTACTTC. Its protein product is CQHSQGKGPIRYEQYF.

For this clonotype: Possible read error: a much larger clone is one base away. For the CDR3, the DNA is TGTGCCAACAGCTTGGATGGCCAGGGAGGTTCACCCCTCCACTTT. Its translation: CANSLDGQGGSPLHF. The gene calls are TRBV5-4 and TRBJ1-6, with D perhaps matching TRBD1 (5 bases). Per the germline V gene, CDR1 is SGHNT and CDR2 is YYREEE (reference sequence). This CDR3 is 15 amino acids long.

This clonotype occurred a few times. This chain connects TRBV11-1 to TRBJ2-1, with TRBD1 matching 11 bases. V dropped 5 bases and J dropped 7; count of bases not matched to a gene: 7. Germline V gene lookup returns CDR1 SGHAT and CDR2 FQDESV (reference sequence). The CDR3 consists of 15 residues. CDR3 DNA: TGTGCCAGCAGCACCCGGGGACAGGGGGGAAATGAGCAGTTCTTC. Its protein product is CASSTRGQGGNEQFF.

J is TRBJ2-5 and V is TRBV6-1; 8 bases are shared with TRBD2. Germline CDR1 reads MNHNS; CDR2 reads SASEGT. The CDR3 loop spans 18 amino acids. The trim removed 6 bases at V and 1 base at J, leaving 16 bases unmatched. CDR3: CASRYTAAGGRTQETQYF. DNA of the CDR3: TGTGCCAGCAGATACACGGCCGCGGGCGGGAGGACCCAAGAGACCCAGTACTTC.

Comment on this clonotype: The junction and the germline gene differ at one end; a read error may be behind it. V is TRBV19 and J is TRBJ1-4, with D maybe TRBD1 (6 bases). CDR3 length: 16 amino acids. Germline assignment: CDR1 LNHDA and CDR2 SQIVND (reference sequence). The CDR3 sequence: CASSFGQTAVSEKLFF. The CDR3 DNA follows: TGCGCCAGTAGTTTCGGACAGACGGCGGTCAGTGAAAAACTGTTTTTT. The full variable domain, completed using reference TRBV19 and TRBJ1-4, is DGGITQSPKYLFRKEGQNVTLSCEQNLNHDAMYWYRQDPGQGLRLIYYSQIVNDFQKGDIAEGYSVSREKKESFPLTVTSAQKNPTAFYLCASSFGQTAVSEKLFFGSGTQLSVL.

The chain uses TRBV15 and TRBJ2-7; TRBD1 aligns across 12 bases. Germline V gene lookup returns CDR1 LNHNV and CDR2 YYDKDF (reference sequence). The CDR3 runs 16 residues. J lost 6 bases, V lost 0 bases, and 6 bases had no gene match. The CDR3 DNA reads TGTGCCACCAGCAGAGATACCGGGACAGGGGGCTTCGAGCAGTACTTC. Its translation is CATSRDTGTGGFEQYF.

This chain links TRBV21-1 with TRBJ2-7; the table's D call, TRBD2, was not checked against the DNA. TRBV21-1 is a pseudogene. This CDR3 region has 16 residues. In DNA, the CDR3 is TGTGCCAGCAGCTTAGGACTCAAAGAAGAAACCTACGAGCAGTACTTC. It codes for CASSLGLKEETYEQYF.

A few counts support this clonotype. The CDR3 sequence: CASENSGREFF. The CDR3 DNA reads TGTGCTAGTGAGAACAGCGGGAGGGAATTCTTC. The chain has TRBV12-5 and TRBJ2-1; 10 bases line up with TRBD2. The J segment lost 16 bases and the V segment lost 7 bases, leaving 7 bases of the junction unmatched. CDR1 LGHNT and CDR2 FRNRAP come from the germline V gene. This CDR3 has 11 residues.

The chain links TRBV11-2 to TRBJ2-1, with D uncertain. The CDR3 is 13 amino acids. V lost 3 bases and J 5 bases, leaving 8 bases between the germline ends. The V gene's germline CDR1 is SGHAT and CDR2 FQNNGV. The CDR3 coding sequence is TGTGCCAGCAGCTTCGGCAGCGACAATGAGCAGTTCTTC. It codes for CASSFGSDNEQFF.

This clonotype was recorded only once. The chain's CDR3 is CASSFSLAGGTYEQYF. In DNA form, the CDR3 reads TGTGCCAGCAGCTTTTCACTAGCGGGAGGTACCTACGAGCAGTACTTC. The J gene is TRBJ2-7, the V gene TRBV11-2, with 12 bases that match TRBD2. Germline V gene lookup returns CDR1 SGHAT and CDR2 FQNNGV. This CDR3 comprises 16 residues. The V gene end was trimmed by 3 bases and the J gene end by 2 bases; junction bases not matched to a gene: 5. The complete variable domain, with remaining parts taken from reference TRBV11-2 and TRBJ2-7, reads EAGVAQSPRYKIIEKRQSVAFWCNPISGHATLYWYQQILGQGPKLLIQFQNNGVVDDSQLPKDRFSAERLKGVDSTLKIQPAKLEDSAVYLCASSFSLAGGTYEQYFGPGTRLTVT.

The V and J genes are TRBV14 and TRBJ2-7, with 8 bases lining up with TRBD2. The CDR3 totals 15 residues. Losses at the gene ends were 1 base for V and 3 bases for J; bases not matched to a gene: 5. Germline lookup yields CDR1 SGHDN and CDR2 FVKESK. The CDR3 region has the DNA TGTGCCAGCAGCCAAGCGGGAGGGGATGGCTACGAGCAGTACTTC. It specifies CASSQAGGDGYEQYF.

The genes are TRBV11-2 and TRBJ2-5; D call uncertain. Between the trimmed V and J ends, which lost 5 bases and 0 bases, there was a span of 13 bases. From germline, CDR1 is SGHAT and CDR2 FQNNGV. The CDR3 runs to 15 residues. As DNA, the CDR3 is TGTGCCAGCAGCGCCCTTCTGAGGAACCAAGAGACCCAGTACTTC. This gives the protein CASSALLRNQETQYF.

There are a few counts of this clonotype. CDR3 sequence reads: CASSQSLGGGNEQFF. In DNA form, the CDR3 reads TGTGCCAGCAGCCAATCCCTAGGCGGGGGCAATGAGCAGTTCTTC. This chain connects TRBV11-2 to TRBJ2-1; 7 bases fit TRBD2. CDR1 and CDR2 from the germline V gene are SGHAT and FQNNGV. CDR3 size: 15 residues. V dropped 5 bases and J dropped 6; count of bases not matched to a gene: 10.

This chain links TRBV20-1 with TRBJ1-4; unclear D gene. Germline V gene lookup returns CDR1 DFQATT and CDR2 SNEGSKA (reference sequence). The CDR3 is 13 residues long. V gave up 6 bases and J gave up 4 bases, with 12 bases separating them. DNA for the CDR3: TGCAGTGCCGCTGGAGAGGGTAATGAAAAACTGTTTTTT. Its protein is CSAAGEGNEKLFF.

The chain has TRBV4-1 and TRBJ2-5, with TRBD2 matching 7 bases. The CDR3 totals 16 residues. J was trimmed by 5 bases and V by 0 bases; bases with no gene match: 9. CDR1 MGHRA and CDR2 YSYEKL come from the germline V gene. Here the CDR3 reads CASSQDIRDYLETQYF. In nucleotides, the CDR3 is TGCGCCAGCAGCCAAGATATTAGGGACTATCTGGAGACCCAGTACTTC.

The chain recombines TRBV20-1 with TRBJ2-2, with 11 nucleotides matching TRBD1. CDR3 size: 14 residues. Germline V CDR1 and CDR2: DFQATT, SNEGSKA (reference sequence). The J segment lost 6 bases and the V segment lost 6 bases, leaving 6 bases of the junction unmatched. The CDR3 DNA is TGCAGTGCAAAGGGACAGGGGGAGGCCGGGGAGCTGTTTTTT. It is translated as CSAKGQGEAGELFF.

As to this clonotype: It is unclear where the CDR3 begins or ends on the DNA, so no DNA is shown, and the CDR3 is as TCRdb lists it. This rearrangement joins TRBV11-3 to TRBJ1-1; the D call TRBD1 from the table was never checked on the DNA. The CDR3 numbers 21 amino acids, ends counted. From germline, CDR1 is SGHNT and CDR2 YENEEA. CDR3: CASSFYICSSRDSRLNTEAFF.

This clonotype was observed a handful of times. The junction departs from the called germline gene at one end, perhaps through a read error. The genes are TRBV7-3 and TRBJ2-1, with D possibly being TRBD1 (6 bases). CDR3 length equals 17 residues. Germline assignment: CDR1 SGHTA and CDR2 FQGTGA. CDR3 in amino acids: CASSLTPSRGAYNEQFF. CDR3 nucleotide sequence: TGTGCCAGCAGCCTAACTCCCTCCAGGGGTGCCTACAATGAGCAGTTCTTC.

About this clonotype: This CDR3 is missing its conserved last phenylalanine or tryptophan, likely due to a read error. The chain links TRBV15 to TRBJ2-7, with a tentative D call TRBD1 (5 bases). Germline V gives CDR1 LNHNV, CDR2 YYDKDF (reference sequence). The CDR3 sequence is 13 residues long. Trimming shortened V by 0 bases and J by 7 bases, and 10 bases separated the two germline ends. CDR3 DNA sequence: TGTGCCACCAGCAGAGACAGGGCTGGAGAGCAGTACCTC. Translated: CATSRDRAGEQYL.

The chain has TRBV29-1 and TRBJ2-1, with D possibly TRBD2 on 6 matching bases. V shed 5 bases and J shed 10 bases, with 9 bases lying between them. Germline loops: CDR1 SQVTM, CDR2 ANQGSEA. CDR3 length: 10 residues. For the CDR3, the DNA is TGCAGCGTTCTTGCGGGGGAGCAGTTCTTC. This sequence encodes CSVLAGEQFF.

V and J are TRBV20-1 and TRBJ2-3, with D uncertain. Germline lookup yields CDR1 DFQATT and CDR2 SNEGSKA (reference sequence). The V end was cut by 3 bases, the J end by 1 base, with 11 bases between. The CDR3 is made up of 14 amino acids. The CDR3 protein is CSASMFRGTDTQYF. CDR3 bases: TGCAGTGCTAGTATGTTTAGAGGCACAGATACGCAGTATTTT.

V gene TRBV4-1 combines with J gene TRBJ2-1; D may be TRBD1 or TRBD2 (5 bases each). The CDR3 contains 14 residues. V dropped 1 base and J dropped 9 bases, with 13 bases sitting between them. Per the germline V gene, CDR1 is MGHRA and CDR2 is YSYEKL. The chain's CDR3 is CASSQALQGPEQFF. The CDR3 DNA reads TGCGCCAGCAGCCAAGCTCTCCAGGGACCTGAGCAGTTCTTC.